This T cell receptor (beta chain) was captured by sequencing in a study of T cells expressing NK-cell markers. The wider study: HCMV serostatus: seven of eight sequenced donors positive, one negative.

General study findings and limits: These clonotypes, the leaders elsewhere, also led the CD3+CD56-NKG2C+ fraction in four donors.

On this clonotype: Its antigen is still unknown.

For TCR beta, cDNA was produced by 5'RACE template switching with UMIs. Following a re-call of the 5' RACE reads, TCRdb has one entry per CDR3 protein and lacks DNA. In total, the table holds 150,000 to 180,000 distinct CDR3 sequences. The sequenced sample was blood T cells: a sorted CD56 or NKG2C T cell subset, CD4+ or CD8+ T cells, or bulk PBMC T cells (not recorded which). This receptor was taken from a woman aged 50 to 60 in good health.

This CDR3 is CASSELRETQYF. V gene TRBV10-2 combines with J gene TRBJ2-5. The CDR3 covers 12 residues. Germline CDR1 WSHSY, CDR2 SAAADI.